The clone carrying this TCR beta chain was detected many times. TCRdb itself ran the RT-PCR reads through MiXCR, one entry per CDR3 protein. The profile covers about 87,000 distinct CDR3 sequences, with about 5% appearing a single time and approximately 2.5% taken by the ten largest. These data are taken from a study of patients and donors after allogeneic stem cell transplantation. Trimming removed 6 bases from V and 16 bases from J, with 16 bases in between. There are 11 residues in the CDR3. Material for sequencing was blood, either unsorted or a sorted T cell fraction (not recorded which). This sequence originates from a human donor who was either an allogeneic HSCT recipient or a stem cell or donor lymphocyte infusion donor (not recorded which). It is not recorded whose cells these are; they may come from a transplant donor. The rearrangement links TRBV12-3 or TRBV12-4 to TRBJ2-1; D might be TRBD1 or TRBD2, each matching 5 bases. The chain's CDR3 is CASSTGDLRFF. For the CDR3, the DNA is TGTGCCAGCAGCACCGGGGACCTCCGATTCTTC.